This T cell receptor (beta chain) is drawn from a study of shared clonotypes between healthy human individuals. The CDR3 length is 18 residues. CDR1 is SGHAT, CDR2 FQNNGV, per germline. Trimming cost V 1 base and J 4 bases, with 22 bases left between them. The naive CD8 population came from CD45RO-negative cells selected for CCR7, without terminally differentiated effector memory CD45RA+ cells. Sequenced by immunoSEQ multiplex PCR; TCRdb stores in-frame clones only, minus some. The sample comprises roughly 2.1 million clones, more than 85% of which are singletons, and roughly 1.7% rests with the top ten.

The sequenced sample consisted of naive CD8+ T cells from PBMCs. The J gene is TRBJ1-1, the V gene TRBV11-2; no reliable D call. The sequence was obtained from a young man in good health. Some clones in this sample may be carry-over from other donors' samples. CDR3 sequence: CASSLGPYESLGGTEAFF. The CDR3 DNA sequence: TGTGCCAGCAGCTTAGGTCCCTATGAATCATTGGGAGGCACTGAAGCTTTCTTT.